These 5 T cell receptor beta chains were sequenced from one sample in a study of cytomegalovirus exposure and HLA in healthy donors. Measured with immunoSEQ multiplex PCR; TCRdb has only the in-frame clones, and not every one. This table holds approximately 240,000 clones, about nine tenths found once. Sequencing was performed on PBMCs. These receptors were obtained from a woman between 18 and 29 years old in good health and CMV-seronegative.

The chain uses TRBV10-3 and TRBJ2-7, with 7 bases aligning to TRBD1. CDR3 size: 13 residues. Looked up from germline, CDR1 is ENHRY and CDR2 is SYGVKD. V shed 9 bases, J shed 3 bases, and the junction held 8 bases outside the gene matches. The DNA of the CDR3 is TGTGCCATAACCGACAGGGCAGGCTACGAGCAGTACTTC. Its translation: CAITDRAGYEQYF.

J is TRBJ1-5 and V is TRBV28; D may be TRBD1 (5 bases). CDR3 length: 14 residues. The germline V and J ends were trimmed by 6 bases and 3 bases, with 12 bases remaining between them. Looked up from germline, CDR1 is MDHEN and CDR2 is SYDVKM. The CDR3 nucleotides are TGTGCCAGCAGGGTGCGCAGGGACAATCAGCCCCAGCATTTT. Translated: CASRVRRDNQPQHF.

V gene TRBV7-8 combines with J gene TRBJ1-1; 10 bases match TRBD1. Germline V CDR1 and CDR2: SGHVS, FQNEAQ. The CDR3 loop spans 19 amino acids. V dropped 4 bases and J dropped 2; count of bases not matched to a gene: 16. The CDR3 sequence is CASSYPLTGQGRKNTEAFF. As DNA, the CDR3 is TGTGCCAGCAGCTACCCTCTTACGGGACAGGGGCGTAAAAACACTGAAGCTTTCTTT.

The chain employs TRBV5-6 and TRBJ1-5; D is perhaps TRBD1 (6 bases). Trimming pared 2 bases from V and 4 bases from J, leaving 10 bases between. This CDR3 is built from 14 residues. CDR1 SGHDT and CDR2 YYEEEE come from the germline V gene. The CDR3 loop is CASSFGTPNQPQHF. The CDR3, as DNA: TGTGCCAGCAGCTTCGGGACACCAAATCAGCCCCAGCATTTT.

The chain has TRBV6-5 and TRBJ2-5; TRBD2 is a possible D gene (5 bases). The V and J ends lost 6 bases and 5 bases respectively, with 16 bases between them. The CDR3 runs to 14 residues. Germline V gene data show CDR1 as MNHEY and CDR2 as SVGAGI. The CDR3 nucleotides read TGTGCCAGCAGCCGAGGACTGGAGGTGGAGACCCAGTACTTC. Translation: CASSRGLEVETQYF.